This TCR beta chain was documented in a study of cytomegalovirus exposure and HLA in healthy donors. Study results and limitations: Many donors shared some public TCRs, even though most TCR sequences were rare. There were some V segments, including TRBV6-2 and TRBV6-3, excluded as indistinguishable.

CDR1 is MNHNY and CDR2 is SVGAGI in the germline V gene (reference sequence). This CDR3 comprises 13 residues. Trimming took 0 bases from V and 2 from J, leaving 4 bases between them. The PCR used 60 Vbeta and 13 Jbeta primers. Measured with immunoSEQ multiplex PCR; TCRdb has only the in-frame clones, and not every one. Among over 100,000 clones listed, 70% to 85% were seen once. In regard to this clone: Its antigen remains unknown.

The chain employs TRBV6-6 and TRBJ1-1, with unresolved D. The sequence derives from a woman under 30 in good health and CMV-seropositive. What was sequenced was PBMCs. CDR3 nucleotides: TGTGCCAGCAGTTACTCGGCTAACACTGAAGCTTTCTTT. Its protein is CASSYSANTEAFF.